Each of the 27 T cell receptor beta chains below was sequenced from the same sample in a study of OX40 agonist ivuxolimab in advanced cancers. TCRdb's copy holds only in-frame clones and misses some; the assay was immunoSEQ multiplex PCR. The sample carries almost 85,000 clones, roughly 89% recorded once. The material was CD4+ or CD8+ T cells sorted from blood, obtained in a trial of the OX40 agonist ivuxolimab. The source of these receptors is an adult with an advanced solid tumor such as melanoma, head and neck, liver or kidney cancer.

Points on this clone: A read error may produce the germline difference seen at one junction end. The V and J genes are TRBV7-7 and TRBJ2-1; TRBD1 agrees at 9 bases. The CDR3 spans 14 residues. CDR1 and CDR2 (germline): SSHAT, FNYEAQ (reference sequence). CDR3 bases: TGTGCTAGCAGCTTACAGACAGGGGGAAACGAGCAGTTCTTC. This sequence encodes CASSLQTGGNEQFF.

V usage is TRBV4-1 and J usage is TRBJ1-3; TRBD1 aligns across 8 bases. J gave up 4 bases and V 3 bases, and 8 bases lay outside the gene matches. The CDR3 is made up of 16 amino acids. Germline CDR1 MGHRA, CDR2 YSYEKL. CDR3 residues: CASSQWPDREGNTIYF. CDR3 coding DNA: TGCGCCAGCAGCCAGTGGCCGGACAGGGAGGGAAACACCATATATTTT.

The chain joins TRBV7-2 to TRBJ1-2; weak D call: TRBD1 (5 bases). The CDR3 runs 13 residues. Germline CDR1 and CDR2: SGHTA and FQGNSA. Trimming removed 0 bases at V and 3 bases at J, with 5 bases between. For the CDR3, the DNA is TGTGCCAGCAGCTTAGCCAGGGACTATGGCTACACCTTC. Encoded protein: CASSLARDYGYTF.

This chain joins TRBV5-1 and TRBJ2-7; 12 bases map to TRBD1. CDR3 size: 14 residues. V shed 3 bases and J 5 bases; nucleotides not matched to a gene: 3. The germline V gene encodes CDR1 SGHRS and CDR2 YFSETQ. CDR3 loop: CASSWRDRGHEQYF. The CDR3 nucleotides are TGCGCCAGCAGCTGGAGGGACAGGGGGCACGAGCAGTACTTC.

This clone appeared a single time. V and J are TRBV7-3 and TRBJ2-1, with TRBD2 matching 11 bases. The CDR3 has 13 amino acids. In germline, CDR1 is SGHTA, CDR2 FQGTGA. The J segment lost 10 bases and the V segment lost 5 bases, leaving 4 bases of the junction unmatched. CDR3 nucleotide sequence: TGTGCCAGCAGCCCGGGACTAGCGGTCGAGCAGTTCTTC. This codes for CASSPGLAVEQFF.

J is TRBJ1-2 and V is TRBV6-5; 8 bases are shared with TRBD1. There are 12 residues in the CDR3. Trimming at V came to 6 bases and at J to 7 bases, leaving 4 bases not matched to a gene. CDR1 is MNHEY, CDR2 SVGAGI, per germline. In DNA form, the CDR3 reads TGTGCCAGCAGGGTCAGGGGGCTTGGCTACACCTTC. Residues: CASRVRGLGYTF.

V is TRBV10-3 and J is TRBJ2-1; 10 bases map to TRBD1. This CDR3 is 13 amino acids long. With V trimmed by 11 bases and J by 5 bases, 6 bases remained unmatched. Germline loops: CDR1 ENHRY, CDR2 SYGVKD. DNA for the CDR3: TGTGCCGGCGGGACAGGGGACCACAATGAGCAGTTCTTC. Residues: CAGGTGDHNEQFF.

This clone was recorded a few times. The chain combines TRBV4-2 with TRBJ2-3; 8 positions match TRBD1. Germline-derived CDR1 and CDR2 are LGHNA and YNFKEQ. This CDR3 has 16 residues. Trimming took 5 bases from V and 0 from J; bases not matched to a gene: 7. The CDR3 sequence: CASSGRDRISTDTQYF. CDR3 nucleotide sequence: TGTGCCAGCAGCGGCCGGGACAGGATTAGCACAGATACGCAGTATTTT.

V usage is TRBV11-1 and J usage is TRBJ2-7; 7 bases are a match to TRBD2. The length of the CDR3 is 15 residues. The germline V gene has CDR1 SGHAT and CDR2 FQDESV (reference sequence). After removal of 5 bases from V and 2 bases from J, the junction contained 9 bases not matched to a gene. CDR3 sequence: CASSPLGGRTYEQYF. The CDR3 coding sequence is TGTGCCAGCAGCCCCCTGGGAGGGAGGACCTACGAGCAGTACTTC.

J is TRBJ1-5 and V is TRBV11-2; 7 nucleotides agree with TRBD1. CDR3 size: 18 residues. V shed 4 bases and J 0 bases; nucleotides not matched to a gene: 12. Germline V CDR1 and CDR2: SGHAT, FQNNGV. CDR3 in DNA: TGTGCCAGCAGCTGGGAGGAAGGGGGCCGCTATAGCAATCAGCCCCAGCATTTT. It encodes CASSWEEGGRYSNQPQHF. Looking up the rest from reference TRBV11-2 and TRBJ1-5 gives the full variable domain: EAGVAQSPRYKIIEKRQSVAFWCNPISGHATLYWYQQILGQGPKLLIQFQNNGVVDDSQLPKDRFSAERLKGVDSTLKIQPAKLEDSAVYLCASSWEEGGRYSNQPQHFGDGTRLSIL.

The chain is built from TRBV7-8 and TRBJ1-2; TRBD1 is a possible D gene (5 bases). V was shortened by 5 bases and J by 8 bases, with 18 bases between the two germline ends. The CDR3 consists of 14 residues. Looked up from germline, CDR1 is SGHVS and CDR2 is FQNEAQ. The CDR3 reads CASSPAGTSLGYTF. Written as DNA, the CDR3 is TGTGCCAGCAGCCCGGCCGGGACTAGCTTGGGCTACACCTTC. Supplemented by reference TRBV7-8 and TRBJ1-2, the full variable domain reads GAGVSQSPRYKVAKRGQDVALRCDPISGHVSLFWYQQALGQGPEFLTYFQNEAQLDKSGLPSDRFFAERPEGSVSTLKIQRTQQEDSAVYLCASSPAGTSLGYTFGSGTRLTVV.

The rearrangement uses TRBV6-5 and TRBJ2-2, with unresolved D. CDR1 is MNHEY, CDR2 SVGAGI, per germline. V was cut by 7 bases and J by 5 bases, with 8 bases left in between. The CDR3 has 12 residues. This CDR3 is CASNPGTGELFF. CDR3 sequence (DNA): TGTGCCAGCAACCCAGGAACCGGGGAGCTGTTTTTT.

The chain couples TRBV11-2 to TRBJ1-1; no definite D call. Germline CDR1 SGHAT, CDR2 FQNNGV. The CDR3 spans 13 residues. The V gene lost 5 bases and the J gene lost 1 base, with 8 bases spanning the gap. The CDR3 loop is CASSGTRNTEAFF. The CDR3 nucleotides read TGTGCCAGCAGCGGCACAAGGAACACTGAAGCTTTCTTT.

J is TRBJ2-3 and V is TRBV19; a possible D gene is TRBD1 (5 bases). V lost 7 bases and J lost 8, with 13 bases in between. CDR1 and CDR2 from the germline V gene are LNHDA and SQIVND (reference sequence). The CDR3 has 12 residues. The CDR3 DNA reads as TGTGCCAGTACGACCACAGGTCGTACGCAGTATTTT. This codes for CASTTTGRTQYF.

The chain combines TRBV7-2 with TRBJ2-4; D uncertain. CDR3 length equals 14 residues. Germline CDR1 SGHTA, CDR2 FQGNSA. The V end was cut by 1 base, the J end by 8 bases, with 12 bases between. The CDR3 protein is CASSLGNRVDIQYF. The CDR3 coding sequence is TGTGCCAGCAGCTTAGGCAATCGTGTTGACATTCAGTACTTC.

DNA for the CDR3: TGTGCCAGCAGATCAGCCAGGGGCCTCTACGAGCAGTACGTC. Its protein is CASRSARGLYEQYV. The gene calls are TRBV6-5 and TRBJ2-7, with D possibly being TRBD1 (6 bases). CDR1 is MNHEY and CDR2 is SVGAGI in the germline V gene. V lost 6 bases and J lost 3, with 15 bases in between. The CDR3 has 14 residues.

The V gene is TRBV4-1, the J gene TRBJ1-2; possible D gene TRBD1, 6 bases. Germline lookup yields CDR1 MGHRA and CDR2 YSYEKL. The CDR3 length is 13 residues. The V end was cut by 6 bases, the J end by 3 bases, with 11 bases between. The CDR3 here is CASSRGQDYGYTF. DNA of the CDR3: TGCGCCAGCAGTCGGGGGCAGGACTATGGCTACACCTTC.

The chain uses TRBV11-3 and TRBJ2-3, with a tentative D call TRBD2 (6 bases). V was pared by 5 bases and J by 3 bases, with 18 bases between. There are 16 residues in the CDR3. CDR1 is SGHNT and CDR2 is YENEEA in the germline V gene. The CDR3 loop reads CASSPGRREVTDTQYF. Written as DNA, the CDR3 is TGTGCCAGCAGCCCTGGAAGGAGGGAGGTTACAGATACGCAGTATTTT.

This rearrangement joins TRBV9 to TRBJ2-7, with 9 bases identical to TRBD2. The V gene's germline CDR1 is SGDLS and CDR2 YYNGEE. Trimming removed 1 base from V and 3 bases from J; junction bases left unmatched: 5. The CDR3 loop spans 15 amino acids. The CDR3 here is CASSVNSAGGYEQYF. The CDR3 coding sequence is TGTGCCAGCAGCGTAAATTCAGCGGGAGGCTACGAGCAGTACTTC. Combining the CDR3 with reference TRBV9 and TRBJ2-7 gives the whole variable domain DSGVTQTPKHLITATGQRVTLRCSPRSGDLSVYWYQQSLDQGLQFLIQYYNGEERAKGNILERFSAQQFPDLHSELNLSSLELGDSALYFCASSVNSAGGYEQYFGPGTRLTVT.

The CDR3: CASSEGGGRAHEQYV. CDR3 bases: TGTGCCAGCAGTGAAGGGGGGGGCAGGGCCCACGAGCAGTACGTC. The chain recombines TRBV6-1 with TRBJ2-7; TRBD2 might be the D (7 bases). The V and J ends lost 1 base and 5 bases respectively, with 15 bases between them. CDR1 is MNHNS, CDR2 SASEGT, per germline. This CDR3 has 15 amino acids.

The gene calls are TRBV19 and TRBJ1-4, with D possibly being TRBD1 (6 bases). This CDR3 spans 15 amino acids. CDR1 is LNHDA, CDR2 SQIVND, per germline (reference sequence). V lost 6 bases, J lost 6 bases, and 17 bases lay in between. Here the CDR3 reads CASRPPRGPDEKLFF. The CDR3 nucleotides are TGTGCCAGTAGACCCCCTCGGGGGCCTGATGAAAAACTGTTTTTT.

The CDR3 DNA sequence: TGTGCCAGCAGCTTGGTAGCAGCTTTCTTT. It yields the protein CASSLVAAFF. This chain connects TRBV7-2 to TRBJ1-1; D is ambiguous. Trimming pared 3 bases from V and 10 bases from J, leaving 6 bases between. The CDR3 extends over 10 amino acids. The germline V gene has CDR1 SGHTA and CDR2 FQGNSA.

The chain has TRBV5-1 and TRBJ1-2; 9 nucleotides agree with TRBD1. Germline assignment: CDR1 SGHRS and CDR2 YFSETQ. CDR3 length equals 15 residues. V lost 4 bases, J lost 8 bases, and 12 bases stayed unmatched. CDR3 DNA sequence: TGCGCCAGCAGCGGAACGCTACAGGGGGCTGGAGGCTACACCTTC. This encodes CASSGTLQGAGGYTF.

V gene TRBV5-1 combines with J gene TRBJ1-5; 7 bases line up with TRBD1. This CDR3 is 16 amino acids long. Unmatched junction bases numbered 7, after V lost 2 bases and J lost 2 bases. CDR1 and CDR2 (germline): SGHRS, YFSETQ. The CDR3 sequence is CASSLETGSGNQPQHF. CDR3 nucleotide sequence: TGCGCCAGCAGCTTAGAGACAGGGAGTGGCAATCAGCCCCAGCATTTT.

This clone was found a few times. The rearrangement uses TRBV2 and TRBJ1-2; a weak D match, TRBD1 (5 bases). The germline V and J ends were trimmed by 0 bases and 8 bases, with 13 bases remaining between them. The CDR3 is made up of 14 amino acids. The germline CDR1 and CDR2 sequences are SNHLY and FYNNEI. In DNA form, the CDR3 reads TGTGCCAGCAGTGAAGCGGGAGGGGTGGGCGGCTACACCTTC. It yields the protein CASSEAGGVGGYTF.

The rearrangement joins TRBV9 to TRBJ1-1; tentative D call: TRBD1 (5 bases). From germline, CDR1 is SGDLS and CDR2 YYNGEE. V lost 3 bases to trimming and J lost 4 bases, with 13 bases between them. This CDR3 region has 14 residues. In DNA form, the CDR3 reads TGTGCCAGCAGCGCAACGCAGGGACGCACTGAAGCTTTCTTT. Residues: CASSATQGRTEAFF.

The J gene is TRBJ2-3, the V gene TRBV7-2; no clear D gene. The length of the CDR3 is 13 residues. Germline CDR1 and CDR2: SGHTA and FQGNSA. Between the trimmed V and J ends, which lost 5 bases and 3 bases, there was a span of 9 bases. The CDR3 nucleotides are TGTGCCAGCAGCCCCGGTTGGACAGATACGCAGTATTTT. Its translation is CASSPGWTDTQYF.